These 12 T cell receptor beta chains share one sample of origin, sequenced in a study of identical twins. Each CDR3 protein is one row after TCRdb ran MiXCR on the 5' RACE reads. The table shows a few hundred thousand distinct CDR3 sequences, with roughly 9% occurring only once. Sequencing was performed on naive T cells sorted from blood. The receptors come from a woman aged 45-65 years in good health.

This clonotype was seen a few times. The V and J genes are TRBV6-6 and TRBJ2-2; TRBD2 matches at 10 bases. This CDR3 has 14 amino acids. With V trimmed by 5 bases and J by 4 bases, 1 base remained unmatched. The germline CDR1 and CDR2 sequences are MNHNY and SVGAGI (reference sequence). In DNA form, the CDR3 reads TGTGCCAGCAGTCGGACTAGCGGCACCGGGGAGCTGTTTTTT. It specifies CASSRTSGTGELFF.

The CDR3 loop is CASSFGGGNTGELFF. In nucleotides, the CDR3 is TGCGCCAGCAGCTTTGGGGGAGGAAACACCGGGGAGCTGTTTTTT. The gene calls are TRBV5-1 and TRBJ2-2, with a weak D call TRBD2 (6 bases). Trimming shortened V by 2 bases and J by 2 bases, and 10 bases separated the two germline ends. The V gene's germline CDR1 is SGHRS and CDR2 YFSETQ. The CDR3 runs 15 residues.

This clonotype came up a few times. The J gene is TRBJ2-3, the V gene TRBV20-1, with 11 bases matching TRBD2. Losses at the gene ends were 2 bases for V and 2 bases for J; bases not matched to a gene: 9. The CDR3 loop spans 17 amino acids. Germline V gene data show CDR1 as DFQATT and CDR2 as SNEGSKA (reference sequence). The CDR3 loop reads CSARTILLAGVTDTQYF. The CDR3 nucleotides read TGCAGTGCTAGAACAATCCTACTAGCGGGAGTCACAGATACGCAGTATTTT.

CDR3 in amino acids: CASSLAVGLAVYNEQFF. CDR3 bases: TGTGCCAGCAGCTTGGCGGTTGGGCTAGCAGTATACAATGAGCAGTTCTTC. This sequence joins TRBV5-6 and TRBJ2-1; TRBD2 might be the D (5 bases). The V gene lost 0 bases and the J gene lost 4 bases, with 17 bases spanning the gap. CDR1 is SGHDT and CDR2 is YYEEEE in the germline V gene. The CDR3 covers 17 residues. The full variable domain, with the rest looked up from reference TRBV5-6 and TRBJ2-1, is DAGVTQSPTHLIKTRGQQVTLRCSPKSGHDTVSWYQQALGQGPQFIFQYYEEEERQRGNFPDRFSGHQFPNYSSELNVNALLLGDSALYLCASSLAVGLAVYNEQFFGPGTRLTVL.

The table lists this clonotype with many counts. The V gene is TRBV12-3 or TRBV12-4, the J gene TRBJ2-3; 7 bases line up with TRBD2. V shed 6 bases and J 4 bases; nucleotides not matched to a gene: 7. CDR3 length: 14 residues. The CDR3 loop reads CASRLASGPDTQYF. The CDR3, as DNA: TGTGCCAGCAGACTTGCTAGCGGACCAGATACGCAGTATTTT.

The table lists this clonotype with many counts. The gene calls are TRBV27 and TRBJ2-7, with a weak D call TRBD2 (7 bases). Trimming removed 2 bases at V and 1 base at J, with 9 bases between. CDR1 is MNHEY, CDR2 SMNVEV, per germline (reference sequence). The CDR3 extends over 14 amino acids. The CDR3 nucleotides are TGTGCCAGCAGTTTACGGGGGGCGTCCTACGAGCAGTACTTC. Translation: CASSLRGASYEQYF.

The chain recombines TRBV29-1 with TRBJ2-1; 10 bases fit TRBD2. The V and J ends lost 7 bases and 3 bases, in that order; junction bases with no gene match: 6. This CDR3 has 14 residues. In germline, CDR1 is SQVTM, CDR2 ANQGSEA. The CDR3 region is CSANGLAVYNEQFF. CDR3 sequence (DNA): TGCAGCGCCAACGGACTAGCGGTCTACAATGAGCAGTTCTTC.

This clonotype was detected many times. The chain is built from TRBV12-3 or TRBV12-4 and TRBJ2-1, with D hard to call. V was trimmed by 7 bases and J by 13 bases, leaving 14 bases between them. This CDR3 is built from 11 residues. The CDR3 nucleotides are TGTGCCAGCACCGAAGAGGCTTCTCAGTTCTTC. It specifies CASTEEASQFF.

The V gene is TRBV24-1, the J gene TRBJ1-2, with D tentatively TRBD1 (5 bases). The germline V and J ends were trimmed by 2 bases and 3 bases, with 12 bases remaining between them. CDR3 length: 15 residues. The germline CDR1 and CDR2 sequences are KGHDR and SFDVKD. CDR3 sequence reads: CATSDSLQGYYGYTF. The CDR3 DNA follows: TGTGCCACCAGTGATTCACTCCAGGGTTACTATGGCTACACCTTC.

The table lists this clonotype with a few counts. The rearrangement links TRBV28 to TRBJ2-5; 9 bases are a match to TRBD1. CDR3 length: 15 amino acids. Germline V gene sequence: CDR1 MDHEN, CDR2 SYDVKM. V dropped 3 bases and J dropped 2; count of bases not matched to a gene: 4. This CDR3 is CASSFDGQGQETQYF. The CDR3 DNA reads TGTGCCAGCAGTTTCGACGGACAGGGGCAAGAGACCCAGTACTTC.

This clonotype was counted many times. The chain uses TRBV20-1 and TRBJ2-1; TRBD2 aligns across 12 bases. V shed 2 bases and J 0 bases; nucleotides not matched to a gene: 5. This CDR3 is built from 17 residues. In germline, CDR1 is DFQATT, CDR2 SNEGSKA (reference sequence). Here the CDR3 DNA reads TGCAGTGCTAGACCTAGCGGGAGGGGGGGCTCCTACAATGAGCAGTTCTTC. Its translation: CSARPSGRGGSYNEQFF.

This clonotype was detected ten times or more. The chain uses TRBV6-5 and TRBJ2-3, with 8 bases aligning to TRBD2. The CDR3 is 14 residues long. The V segment lost 5 bases and the J segment 2 bases; nucleotides outside the gene matches: 3. Germline V gene data show CDR1 as MNHEY and CDR2 as SVGAGI. The CDR3 DNA reads as TGTGCCAGCAGTCTTAGCGGGGCCACAGATACGCAGTATTTT. Its protein product is CASSLSGATDTQYF.